The source of this TCR beta chain is a study of regulatory T cells in long-lasting Graves disease. General observations from the study: Preferential use of TRBV28, TRBJ1-2 and TRBJ2-5 was seen in persistent disease. Those with persistent Graves' had less TCR diversity than newly diagnosed patients.

The CDR3 extends over 14 amino acids. Trimming removed 6 bases from V and 6 bases from J, with 17 bases in between. CDR1 is DFQATT and CDR2 is SNEGSKA in the germline V gene (reference sequence). Through Arm-PCR of CDR3 regions and iRepertoire HTBI primers, TCR beta libraries were built. TCRdb re-analysed the multiplex PCR reads in MiXCR, keeping a single row per CDR3 protein. The repertoire consists of 420,000 or so distinct CDR3 sequences, with around a quarter occurring once and the leading ten covering roughly 28%. Note on this clonotype: Its antigen is still unknown.

Specified time point: persistent/refractory GD, antithyroid drugs over 5 years with positive TRAb. The TCR library used RNA extracted from PBMCs. Diagnosis followed American Thyroid Association guidelines for Graves' disease. The clonotype comes from a female donor with Graves disease. This specimen was peripheral blood mononuclear cells (PBMCs), taken when the disease was refractory, from a patient treated with antithyroid drugs. This chain uses TRBV20-1 with TRBJ2-2; maybe TRBD2 (7 bases). The CDR3 bases are TGCAGTGCCTCCCCGGGGGGCGCTTCCGGGGAGCTGTTTTTT. Encoded protein: CSASPGGASGELFF.